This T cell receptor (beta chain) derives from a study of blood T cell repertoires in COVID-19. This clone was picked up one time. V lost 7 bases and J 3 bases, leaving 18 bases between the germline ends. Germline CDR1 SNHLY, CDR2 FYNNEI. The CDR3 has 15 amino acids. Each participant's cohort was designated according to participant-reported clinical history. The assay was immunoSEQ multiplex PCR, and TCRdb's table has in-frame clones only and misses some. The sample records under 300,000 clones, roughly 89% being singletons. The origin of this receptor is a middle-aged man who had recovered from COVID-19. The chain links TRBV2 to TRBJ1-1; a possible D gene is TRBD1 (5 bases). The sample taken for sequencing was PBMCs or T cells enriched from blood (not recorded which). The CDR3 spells CASIMTPRADTEAFF. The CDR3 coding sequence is TGTGCCAGCATCATGACACCCAGGGCGGACACTGAAGCTTTCTTT.